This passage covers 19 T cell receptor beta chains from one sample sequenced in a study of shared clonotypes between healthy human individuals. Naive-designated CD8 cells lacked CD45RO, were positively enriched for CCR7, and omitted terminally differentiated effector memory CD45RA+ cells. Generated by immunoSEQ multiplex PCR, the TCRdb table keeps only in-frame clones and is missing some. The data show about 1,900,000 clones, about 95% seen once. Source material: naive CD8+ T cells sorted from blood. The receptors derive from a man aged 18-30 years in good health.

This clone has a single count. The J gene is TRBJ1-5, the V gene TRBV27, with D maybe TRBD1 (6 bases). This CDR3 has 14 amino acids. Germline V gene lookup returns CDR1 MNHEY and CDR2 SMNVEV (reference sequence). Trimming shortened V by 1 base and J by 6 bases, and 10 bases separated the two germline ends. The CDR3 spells CASSLLGGLQPQHF. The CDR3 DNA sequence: TGTGCCAGCAGTTTATTGGGGGGCCTTCAGCCCCAGCATTTT.

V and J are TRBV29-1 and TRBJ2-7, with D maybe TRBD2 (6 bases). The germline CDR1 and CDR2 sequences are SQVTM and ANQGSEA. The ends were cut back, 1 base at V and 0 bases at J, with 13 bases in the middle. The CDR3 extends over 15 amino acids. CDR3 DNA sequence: TGCAGCGTTGAAGGGGGGGACGGCAGCTCCTACGAGCAGTACTTC. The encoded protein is CSVEGGDGSSYEQYF.

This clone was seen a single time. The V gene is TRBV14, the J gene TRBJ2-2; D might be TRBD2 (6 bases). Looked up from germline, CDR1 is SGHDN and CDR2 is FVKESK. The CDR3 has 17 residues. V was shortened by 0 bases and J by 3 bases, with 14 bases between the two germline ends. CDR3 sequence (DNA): TGTGCCAGCAGCCAAGATCTGGCTAGCGAGGACACCGGGGAGCTGTTTTTT. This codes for CASSQDLASEDTGELFF. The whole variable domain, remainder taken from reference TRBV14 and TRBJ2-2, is EAGVTQFPSHSVIEKGQTVTLRCDPISGHDNLYWYRRVMGKEIKFLLHFVKESKQDESGMPNNRFLAERTGGTYSTLKVQPAELEDSGVYFCASSQDLASEDTGELFFGEGSRLTVL.

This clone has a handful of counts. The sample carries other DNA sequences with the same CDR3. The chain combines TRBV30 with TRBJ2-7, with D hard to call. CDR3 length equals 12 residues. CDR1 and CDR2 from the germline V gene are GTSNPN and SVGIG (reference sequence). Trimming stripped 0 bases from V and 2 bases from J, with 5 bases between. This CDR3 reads CAWSVGPYEQYF. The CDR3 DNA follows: TGTGCCTGGAGTGTAGGCCCCTACGAGCAGTACTTC.

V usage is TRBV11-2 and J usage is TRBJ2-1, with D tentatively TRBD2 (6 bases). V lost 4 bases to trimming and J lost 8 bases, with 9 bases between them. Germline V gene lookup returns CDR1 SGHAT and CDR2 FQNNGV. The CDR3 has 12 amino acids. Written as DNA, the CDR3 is TGTGCCAGCAGCTGGGGGGTGTATGAGCAGTTCTTC. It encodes CASSWGVYEQFF.

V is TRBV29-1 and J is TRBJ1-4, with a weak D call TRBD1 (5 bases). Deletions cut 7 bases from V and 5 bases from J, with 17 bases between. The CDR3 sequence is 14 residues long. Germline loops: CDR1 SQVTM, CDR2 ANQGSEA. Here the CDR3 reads CSATDSVLNEKLFF. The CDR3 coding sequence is TGCAGCGCCACCGACAGCGTGCTCAATGAAAAACTGTTTTTT.

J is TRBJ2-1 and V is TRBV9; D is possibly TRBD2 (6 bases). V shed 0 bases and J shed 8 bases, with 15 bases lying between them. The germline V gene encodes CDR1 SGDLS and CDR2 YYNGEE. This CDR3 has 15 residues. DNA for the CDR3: TGTGCCAGCAGCGTAGAGGGGACTCCAAGGGATGAGCAGTTCTTC. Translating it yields CASSVEGTPRDEQFF.

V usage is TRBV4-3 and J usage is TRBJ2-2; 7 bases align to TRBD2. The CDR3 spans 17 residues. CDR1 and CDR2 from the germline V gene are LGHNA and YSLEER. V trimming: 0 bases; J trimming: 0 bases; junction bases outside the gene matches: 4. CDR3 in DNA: TGCGCCAGCAGCCAAGAAGAAGGACTAGCGAACACCGGGGAGCTGTTTTTT. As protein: CASSQEEGLANTGELFF.

Here the CDR3 DNA reads TGTGCCTGGAGAGACCGGGACACCACTGAAGCTTTCTTT. This codes for CAWRDRDTTEAFF. V gene TRBV30 combines with J gene TRBJ1-1; tentatively, D is TRBD1 (6 bases). CDR1 and CDR2 (germline): GTSNPN, SVGIG (reference sequence). V lost 3 bases and J lost 4, with 12 bases in between. The CDR3 has 13 amino acids.

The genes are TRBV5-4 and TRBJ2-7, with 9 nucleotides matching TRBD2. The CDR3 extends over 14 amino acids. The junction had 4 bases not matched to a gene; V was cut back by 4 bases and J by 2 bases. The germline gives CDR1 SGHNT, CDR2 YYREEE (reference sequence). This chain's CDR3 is CASSPSGIPYEQYF. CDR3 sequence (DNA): TGTGCCAGCAGCCCTAGCGGGATTCCCTACGAGCAGTACTTC.

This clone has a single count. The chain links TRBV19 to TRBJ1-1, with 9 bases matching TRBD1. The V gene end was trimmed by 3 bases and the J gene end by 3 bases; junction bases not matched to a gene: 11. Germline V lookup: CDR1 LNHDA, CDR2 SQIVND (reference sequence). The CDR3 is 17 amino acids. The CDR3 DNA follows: TGTGCCAGTAGTATTTTTTGGACAGGGGAGTTGGACACTGAAGCTTTCTTT. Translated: CASSIFWTGELDTEAFF.

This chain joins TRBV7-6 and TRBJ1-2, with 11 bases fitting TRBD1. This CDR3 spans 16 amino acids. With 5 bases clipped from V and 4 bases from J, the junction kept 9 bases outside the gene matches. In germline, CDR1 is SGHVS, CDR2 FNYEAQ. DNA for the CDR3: TGTGCCAGCAGCCCCGGGACAGGGGGGCCCCTCTATGGCTACACCTTC. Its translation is CASSPGTGGPLYGYTF. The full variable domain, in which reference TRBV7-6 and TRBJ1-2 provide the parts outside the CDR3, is GAGVSQSPRYKVTKRGQDVALRCDPISGHVSLYWYRQALGQGPEFLTYFNYEAQQDKSGLPNDRFSAERPEGSISTLTIQRTEQRDSAMYRCASSPGTGGPLYGYTFGSGTRLTVV.

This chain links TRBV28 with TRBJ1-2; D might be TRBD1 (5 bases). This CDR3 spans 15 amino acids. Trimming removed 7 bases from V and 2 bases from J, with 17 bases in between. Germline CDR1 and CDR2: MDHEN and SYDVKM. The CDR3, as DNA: TGTGCCAGCACCTTGACAGCCGCTCGAAACTATGGCTACACCTTC. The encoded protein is CASTLTAARNYGYTF.

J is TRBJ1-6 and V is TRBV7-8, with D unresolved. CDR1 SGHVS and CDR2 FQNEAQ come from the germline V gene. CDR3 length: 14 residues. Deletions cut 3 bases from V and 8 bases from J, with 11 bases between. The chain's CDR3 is CASSFSAWDSPLHF. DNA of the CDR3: TGTGCCAGCAGCTTTAGTGCTTGGGATTCACCCCTCCACTTT.

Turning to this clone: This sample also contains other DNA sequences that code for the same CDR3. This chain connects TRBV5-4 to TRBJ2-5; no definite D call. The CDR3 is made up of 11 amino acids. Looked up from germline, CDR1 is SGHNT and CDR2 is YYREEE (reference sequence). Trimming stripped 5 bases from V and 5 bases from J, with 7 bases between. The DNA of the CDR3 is TGTGCCAGCAGTCTCCTGGAGACCCAGTACTTC. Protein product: CASSLLETQYF. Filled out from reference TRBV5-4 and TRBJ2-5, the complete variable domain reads ETGVTQSPTHLIKTRGQQVTLRCSSQSGHNTVSWYQQALGQGPQFIFQYYREEENGRGNFPPRFSGLQFPNYSSELNVNALELDDSALYLCASSLLETQYFGPGTRLLVL.

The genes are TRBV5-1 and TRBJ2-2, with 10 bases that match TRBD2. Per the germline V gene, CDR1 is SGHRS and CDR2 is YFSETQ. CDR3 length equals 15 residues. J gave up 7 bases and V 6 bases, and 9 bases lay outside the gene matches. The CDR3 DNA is TGCGCCAGCACCACCGGACTAGCGGACGGCGGGGAGCTGTTTTTT. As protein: CASTTGLADGGELFF. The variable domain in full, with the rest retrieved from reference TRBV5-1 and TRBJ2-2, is KAGVTQTPRYLIKTRGQQVTLSCSPISGHRSVSWYQQTPGQGLQFLFEYFSETQRNKGNFPGRFSGRQFSNSRSEMNVSTLELGDSALYLCASTTGLADGGELFFGEGSRLTVL.

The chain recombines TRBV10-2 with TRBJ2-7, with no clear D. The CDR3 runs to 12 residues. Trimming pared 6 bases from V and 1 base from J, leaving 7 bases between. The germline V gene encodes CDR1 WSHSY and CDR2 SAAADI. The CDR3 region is CASRTDSYEQYF. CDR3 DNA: TGCGCCAGCAGGACTGATTCCTACGAGCAGTACTTC.

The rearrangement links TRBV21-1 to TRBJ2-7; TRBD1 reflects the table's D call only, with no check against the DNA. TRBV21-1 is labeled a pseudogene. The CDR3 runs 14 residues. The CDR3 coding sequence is TGTGCCAGCAACAACCCCACAGGGGCGGGTGAGCAGTACTTC. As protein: CASNNPTGAGEQYF.

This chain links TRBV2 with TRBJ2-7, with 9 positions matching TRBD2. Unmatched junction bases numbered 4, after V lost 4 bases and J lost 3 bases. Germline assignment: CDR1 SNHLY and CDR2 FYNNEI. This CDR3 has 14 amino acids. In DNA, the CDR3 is TGTGCCAGCAGTGGGGAACTAGCGGGCTACGAGCAGTACTTC. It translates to CASSGELAGYEQYF.